This passage covers 8 T cell receptor beta chains from one sample sequenced in a study of shared clonotypes between healthy human individuals. Produced via immunoSEQ multiplex PCR; TCRdb's table is partial and in-frame only. The sample consists of millions of clones, roughly 92% of them appearing once. Sequenced input: naive CD4+ T cells sorted from blood. Indicated subset: CD45RA+ positively selected. All receptors derive from a man aged 18 to 29 in good health.

A note on this clone: Other nucleotide sequences from this sample produce the same CDR3. The chain is built from TRBV5-1 and TRBJ1-2; TRBD1 aligns across 7 bases. Looked up from germline, CDR1 is SGHRS and CDR2 is YFSETQ. This CDR3 spans 14 amino acids. Trimming removed 2 bases from V and 2 bases from J; junction bases left unmatched: 3. This chain's CDR3 is CASSLVQGNYGYTF. As DNA, the CDR3 is TGCGCCAGCAGCTTAGTACAGGGGAACTATGGCTACACCTTC.

The chain is built from TRBV21-1 and TRBJ1-4. TRBV21-1 is shown as a pseudogene. The CDR3 runs to 14 residues. The CDR3 loop reads CASSIPGSEEKLFF. CDR3 DNA sequence: TGTGCCAGCAGCATCCCAGGGAGTGAGGAAAAACTGTTTTTT.

This chain's CDR3 is CASRAGGSGNTIYF. The CDR3 DNA reads TGCGCCAGCCGTGCAGGGGGCAGTGGAAACACCATATATTTT. The chain is built from TRBV5-1 and TRBJ1-3; 8 bases are shared with TRBD1. The CDR3 runs 14 residues. CDR1 and CDR2 from the germline V gene are SGHRS and YFSETQ. After removal of 7 bases from V and 3 bases from J, the junction contained 6 bases not matched to a gene.

The rearrangement links TRBV6-5 to TRBJ2-5, with D hard to call. With 5 bases removed from V and 0 bases from J, the gap between germline ends came to 10 bases. This CDR3 region has 14 residues. Germline CDR1 is MNHEY and CDR2 is SVGAGI. The CDR3 loop reads CASSMVRDQETQYF. CDR3 coding DNA: TGTGCCAGCAGTATGGTACGGGACCAAGAGACCCAGTACTTC.

This sequence joins TRBV2 and TRBJ2-5; the match to TRBD2 covers 12 bases. Per the germline V gene, CDR1 is SNHLY and CDR2 is FYNNEI. CDR3 size: 16 residues. With V trimmed by 6 bases and J by 1 base, 6 bases remained unmatched. This CDR3 reads CASRLTSGSPQETQYF. Written as DNA, the CDR3 is TGTGCCAGCAGATTGACTAGCGGGAGCCCCCAAGAGACCCAGTACTTC.

This chain links TRBV5-1 with TRBJ2-7; tentatively, D is TRBD1 (5 bases). Trimming cost V 2 bases and J 3 bases, with 12 bases left between them. The length of the CDR3 is 14 residues. Germline V gives CDR1 SGHRS, CDR2 YFSETQ. CDR3 amino acids: CASSFGHSVYEQYF. The DNA of the CDR3 is TGCGCCAGCAGCTTTGGACACTCGGTCTACGAGCAGTACTTC. Using reference TRBV5-1 and TRBJ2-7 for the parts outside the CDR3, the full variable domain is KAGVTQTPRYLIKTRGQQVTLSCSPISGHRSVSWYQQTPGQGLQFLFEYFSETQRNKGNFPGRFSGRQFSNSRSEMNVSTLELGDSALYLCASSFGHSVYEQYFGPGTRLTVT.

The rearrangement uses TRBV27 and TRBJ1-2, with 8 bases aligning to TRBD1. Germline values: CDR1 MNHEY, CDR2 SMNVEV (reference sequence). The CDR3 is made up of 14 amino acids. V shed 5 bases and J 6 bases; nucleotides not matched to a gene: 8. The CDR3 DNA is TGTGCCAGCAGTCTCCAGGGGGCTCTTGATGGCTACACCTTC. Translated, it gives CASSLQGALDGYTF.

The chain couples TRBV27 to TRBJ2-7; tentatively, D is TRBD2 (5 bases). V lost 2 bases and J lost 4, with 18 bases in between. The CDR3 is 16 amino acids. Looked up from germline, CDR1 is MNHEY and CDR2 is SMNVEV (reference sequence). The CDR3 DNA is TGTGCCAGCAGTTTAAAGAGATCGGGGTCCCATTACGAGCAGTACTTC. Its translation is CASSLKRSGSHYEQYF.